The rows below give T cell receptor beta chains drawn from one sample of a study of blood T cell repertoires in COVID-19. Assay used: immunoSEQ multiplex PCR; TCRdb lists only in-frame clones, some missing. The data hold 330,000 or so clones, with 80% to 90% observed a single time. The sequenced material came from PBMCs or T cells enriched from blood (not recorded which). These receptors were obtained from a man between 25 and 39 years old who had recovered from COVID-19. CDR3s include the opening cysteine and the closing phenylalanine or tryptophan. The D gene is left open where the match is weak. Size tells how often a clone was seen (once, few, many) or the class of an expanded clone, and some rows leave it out.

TRBV4-1	-	-	TRBJ1-5	TGCGCCAGCAGCCTTTCACAGGGAAATAGCAATCAGCCCCAGCATTTT	CASSLSQGNSNQPQHF
TRBV2	TRBD2	-	TRBJ2-7	TGTGCCAGCAATCTGAGCGGGGGTTCCTCCTACGAGCAGTACTTC	CASNLSGGSSYEQYF
TRBV6-6	-	-	TRBJ2-3	TGTGCCAGCAGTTACTCGAAGGCTTCCAGGACAGATACGCAGTATTTT	CASSYSKASRTDTQYF
TRBV13	TRBD2	-	TRBJ2-3	TGTGCCAGCAGCAGCACCGGGACTAGCGGTTCCGCAGATACGCAGTATTTT	CASSSTGTSGSADTQYF
TRBV28	TRBD1	-	TRBJ1-2	TGTGCCAGCACTCGCCCCGGACAGGGCTCCACCTATGGCTACACCTTC	CASTRPGQGSTYGYTF
TRBV7-6	-	-	TRBJ2-1	TGTGCCAGCAGCTATTACGGCCTCGGGAATGAGCAGTTCTTC	CASSYYGLGNEQFF
TRBV4-1	TRBD1	once	TRBJ1-2	TGCGCCAGCAGCCACAGAGTAAACAGGGGGCTCGGCTATGGCTACACCTTC	CASSHRVNRGLGYGYTF
TRBV9	TRBD2	-	TRBJ2-3	TGTGCCAGCAGCCCAGGACTAGCGGGGGCATCCGATACGCAGTATTTT	CASSPGLAGASDTQYF
TRBV6-5	TRBD2	-	TRBJ2-3	TGTGCCAGCAGGAGCGGGGGGGCCATCACAGATACGCAGTATTTT	CASRSGGAITDTQYF
TRBV2	TRBD1	few	TRBJ1-5	TGTGCCAGCAGTGAATTGGGGACAGGGAATCAGCCCCAGCATTTT	CASSELGTGNQPQHF
TRBV19	TRBD1	-	TRBJ1-6	TGTGCCAGTAGTATACAGGGGGAAGGTTCACCCCTCCACTTT	CASSIQGEGSPLHF
TRBV2	TRBD1	few	TRBJ2-1	TGTGCCAGCAGGAAGGGACAGAGCTCCTACAATGAGCAGTTCTTC	CASRKGQSSYNEQFF
TRBV2	-	-	TRBJ2-4	TGTGCCAGCAGTGTGGCAGGGGATATTAGAAACATTCAGTACTTC	CASSVAGDIRNIQYF
TRBV11-2	-	once	TRBJ1-1	TGTGCCAGCAGCCGCAGAACTGAAGCTTTCTTT	CASSRRTEAFF
TRBV2	TRBD1	-	TRBJ1-6	TGTGCCAGCAGAAGTAAGGGACAGGGATTTGCACCCCTCCACTTT	CASRSKGQGFAPLHF
TRBV18	TRBD1	-	TRBJ1-2	TGTGCCAGCTCACCATCTTGGGGACAGGAAAACTATGGCTACACCTTC	CASSPSWGQENYGYTF
TRBV28	-	-	TRBJ1-5	TGTGCCAGCAGTTTAGTTTTTGGGACACTCAACAATCAGCCCCAGCATTTT	CASSLVFGTLNNQPQHF
TRBV28	-	-	TRBJ1-2	TGTGCCAGCAGCCCGGGGAGGGGCCACCCTCGAAACTATGGCTACACCTTC	CASSPGRGHPRNYGYTF
TRBV19	-	-	TRBJ2-2	TGTGCCAGTAGTATAGGCTTAGCCAACACCGGGGAGCTGTTTTTT	CASSIGLANTGELFF
TRBV5-1	TRBD1	-	TRBJ2-7	TGCGCCAGCAGCCCCGGGACAGGGGAATACGAGCAGTACTTC	CASSPGTGEYEQYF
TRBV5-1	-	few	TRBJ1-1	TGCGCCAGCAGCTTGGGGCAGAAGAACACTGAAGCTTTCTTT	CASSLGQKNTEAFF
TRBV28	TRBD1	-	TRBJ1-5	TGTGCCAGTCGGACAGGGGGTTGGCCCCAGCATTTT	CASRTGGWPQHF
TRBV15	TRBD2	-	TRBJ2-7	TGTGCCACCAGCAGAGCTGGCGGGAGCTCCTACGAGCAGTACTTC	CATSRAGGSSYEQYF
TRBV9	-	-	TRBJ1-3	TGTGCCAGCAGCGTTGGGCCAGGTGGAAACACCATATATTTT	CASSVGPGGNTIYF
TRBV27	-	-	TRBJ1-5	TGTGCCAGCAGTTTCGGGTGGGATCAGCCCCAGCATTTT	CASSFGWDQPQHF
TRBV11-2	-	-	TRBJ2-2	TGTGCCAGCAGCTTGGAGGGGGCGCGCTCCGGGGAGCTGTTTTTT	CASSLEGARSGELFF
TRBV28	-	few	TRBJ2-7	TGTGCCAGCAGTTTATTTCAGTACACCCGAAACCACGAGCAGTACTTC	CASSLFQYTRNHEQYF
TRBV7-6	-	few	TRBJ1-4	TGTGCCAGCAGTCCCTTCCTCCTAGCAGCAACTAATGAAAAACTGTTTTTT	CASSPFLLAATNEKLFF
TRBV5-1	-	-	TRBJ1-1	TGCGCCAGCAGCTTGGATTCCGGGGGGACTGAAGCTTTCTTT	CASSLDSGGTEAFF
TRBV2	-	-	TRBJ2-7	TGTGCCAGCAGTGGACTTATGGGCTACGAGCAGTACTTC	CASSGLMGYEQYF
TRBV5-4	-	-	TRBJ2-7	TGTGCCAGCATAAACAGGAGCTCCTACGAGCAGTACTTC	CASINRSSYEQYF
TRBV6-1	TRBD1	-	TRBJ2-7	TGTGCCAGCAGTGAAGCCGGGACAGAGACCTACGAGCAGTACTTC	CASSEAGTETYEQYF
TRBV5-6	-	-	TRBJ1-1	TGTGCCAGCCACAGGGTGGAGCTGAACACTGAAGCTTTCTTT	CASHRVELNTEAFF
TRBV5-6	-	once	TRBJ2-1	TGTGCCAGCAGCTTGACCTGGGAGAATGAGCAGTTCTTC	CASSLTWENEQFF
TRBV11-3	TRBD1	-	TRBJ2-7	TGTGCCAGCAGCAAGGGGACAGGGCGTTCCGAGCAGTACTTC	CASSKGTGRSEQYF
TRBV21-1	-	-	TRBJ2-1	TGTGCCAGCCCTTCCGGACAGGGGGCAATTGAGCAGTTCTTC	CASPSGQGAIEQFF
TRBV5-1	-	few	TRBJ1-4	TGCGCCAGCGGCCCAACAGCAACTAATGAAAAACTGTTTTTT	CASGPTATNEKLFF
TRBV19	-	-	TRBJ1-2	TGTGCCAGTAGTATAGACCAGACGAGAGGCTATGGCTACACCTTC	CASSIDQTRGYGYTF
TRBV28	TRBD1	-	TRBJ1-4	TGTGCCAGCAGTGGACAGGGTGTTCGAGAAAAACTGTTTTTT	CASSGQGVREKLFF
TRBV6-5	TRBD1	-	TRBJ2-3	TGTGCCAGCAGCCTAACAGGGGGCGCAGATACGCAGTATTTT	CASSLTGGADTQYF
TRBV19	-	-	TRBJ1-5	TGTGCCAGTAGTTCCCAACGGCAGCCCCAGCATTTT	CASSSQRQPQHF
TRBV9	-	few	TRBJ2-1	TGTGCCAGCAGCGTAGAGAGGGCCGGCAATGAGCAGTTCTTC	CASSVERAGNEQFF
TRBV6-1	-	-	TRBJ1-4	TGTGCCAGCAGTGAATCCAGGGCTGGGGAAAAACTGTTTTTT	CASSESRAGEKLFF